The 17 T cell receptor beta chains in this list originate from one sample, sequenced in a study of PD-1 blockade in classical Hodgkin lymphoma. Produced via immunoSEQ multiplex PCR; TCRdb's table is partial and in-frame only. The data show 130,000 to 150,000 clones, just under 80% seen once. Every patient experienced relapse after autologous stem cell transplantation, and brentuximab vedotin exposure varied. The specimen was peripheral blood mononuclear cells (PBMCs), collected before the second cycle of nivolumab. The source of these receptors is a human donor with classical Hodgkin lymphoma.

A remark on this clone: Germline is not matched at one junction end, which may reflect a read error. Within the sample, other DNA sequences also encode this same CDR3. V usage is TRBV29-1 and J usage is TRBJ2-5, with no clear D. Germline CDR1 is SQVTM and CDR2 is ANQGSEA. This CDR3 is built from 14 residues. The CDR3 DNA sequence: TGCAGCGTTGCTCCCGGCCACAACCAAGAGACCCAATACTTC. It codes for CSVAPGHNQETQYF. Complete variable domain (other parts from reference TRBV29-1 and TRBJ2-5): SAVISQKPSRDICQRGTSLTIQCQVDSQVTMMFWYRQQPGQSLTLIATANQGSEATYESGFVIDKFPISRPNLTFSTLTVSNMSPEDSSIYLCSVAPGHNQETQYFGPGTRLLVL.

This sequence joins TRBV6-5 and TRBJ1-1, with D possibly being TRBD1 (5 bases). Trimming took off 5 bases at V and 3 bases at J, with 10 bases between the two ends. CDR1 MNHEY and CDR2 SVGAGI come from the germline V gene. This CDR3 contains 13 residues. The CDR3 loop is CASSGDGDTEAFF. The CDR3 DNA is TGTGCCAGCAGTGGGGACGGCGACACTGAAGCTTTCTTT.

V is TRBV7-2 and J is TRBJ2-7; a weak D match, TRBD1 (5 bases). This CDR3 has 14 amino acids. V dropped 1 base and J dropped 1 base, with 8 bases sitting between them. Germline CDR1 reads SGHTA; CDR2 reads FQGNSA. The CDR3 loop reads CASSLDYRSYEQYF. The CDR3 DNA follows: TGTGCCAGCAGCTTAGATTACAGGTCCTACGAGCAGTACTTC.

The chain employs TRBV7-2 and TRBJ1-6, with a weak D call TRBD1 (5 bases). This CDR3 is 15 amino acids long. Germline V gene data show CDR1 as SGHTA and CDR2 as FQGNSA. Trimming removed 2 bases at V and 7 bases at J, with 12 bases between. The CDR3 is CASSLPAGTNSPLHF. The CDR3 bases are TGTGCCAGCAGCTTACCAGCCGGGACCAATTCACCCCTCCACTTT.

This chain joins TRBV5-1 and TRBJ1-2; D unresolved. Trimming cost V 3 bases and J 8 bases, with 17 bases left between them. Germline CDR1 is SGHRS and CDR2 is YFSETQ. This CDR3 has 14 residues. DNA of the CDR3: TGCGCCAGCAGCTCGGTCGGGGTTCCGGTCGGCTACACCTTC. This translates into CASSSVGVPVGYTF.

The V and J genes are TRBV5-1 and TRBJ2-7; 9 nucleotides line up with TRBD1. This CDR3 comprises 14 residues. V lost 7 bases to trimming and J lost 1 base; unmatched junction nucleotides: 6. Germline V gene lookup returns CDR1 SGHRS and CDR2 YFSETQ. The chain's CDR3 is CASGGQGRSYEQYF. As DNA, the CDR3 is TGCGCCAGCGGGGGACAGGGAAGGTCCTACGAGCAGTACTTC.

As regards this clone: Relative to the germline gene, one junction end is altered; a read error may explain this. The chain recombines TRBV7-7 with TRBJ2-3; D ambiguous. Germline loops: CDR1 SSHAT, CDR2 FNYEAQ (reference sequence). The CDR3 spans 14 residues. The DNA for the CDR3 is TGTGCTAGCAGCTCAGGTCAGCCTGGGGATACGCAGTATTTT. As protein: CASSSGQPGDTQYF.

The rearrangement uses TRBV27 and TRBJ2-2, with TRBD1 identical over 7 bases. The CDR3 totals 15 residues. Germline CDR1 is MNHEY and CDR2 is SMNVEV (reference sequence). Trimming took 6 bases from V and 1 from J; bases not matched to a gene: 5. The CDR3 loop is CASSRDSWNTGELFF. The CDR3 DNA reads TGTGCCAGCAGCCGGGACAGCTGGAACACCGGGGAGCTGTTTTTT.

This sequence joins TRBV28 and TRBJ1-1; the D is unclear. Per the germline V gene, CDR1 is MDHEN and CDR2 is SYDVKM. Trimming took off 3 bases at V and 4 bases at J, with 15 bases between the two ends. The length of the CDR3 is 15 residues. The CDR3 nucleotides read TGTGCCAGCAGTTTGAGGACCCCGAGATTCACTGAAGCTTTCTTT. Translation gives CASSLRTPRFTEAFF.

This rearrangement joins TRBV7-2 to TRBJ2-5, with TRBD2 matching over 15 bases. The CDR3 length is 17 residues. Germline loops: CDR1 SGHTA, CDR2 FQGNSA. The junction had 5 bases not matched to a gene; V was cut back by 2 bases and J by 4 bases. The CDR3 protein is CASSLQRTSGRGETQYF. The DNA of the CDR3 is TGTGCCAGCAGCTTACAAAGGACTAGCGGGAGGGGAGAGACCCAGTACTTC.

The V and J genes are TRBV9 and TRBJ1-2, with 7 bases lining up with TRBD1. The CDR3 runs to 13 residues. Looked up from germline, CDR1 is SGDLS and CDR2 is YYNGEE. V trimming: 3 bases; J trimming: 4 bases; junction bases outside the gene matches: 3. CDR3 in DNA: TGTGCCAGCAGCGACCGGGACAGCTATGGCTACACCTTC. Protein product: CASSDRDSYGYTF.

The CDR3 spells CASVEQANTGELFF. CDR3 DNA: TGTGCCAGCGTCGAACAGGCGAACACCGGGGAGCTGTTTTTT. The gene calls are TRBV7-3 and TRBJ2-2, with D perhaps matching TRBD1 (5 bases). V was shortened by 8 bases and J by 0 bases, with 10 bases between the two germline ends. This CDR3 spans 14 amino acids. CDR1 is SGHTA and CDR2 is FQGTGA in the germline V gene.

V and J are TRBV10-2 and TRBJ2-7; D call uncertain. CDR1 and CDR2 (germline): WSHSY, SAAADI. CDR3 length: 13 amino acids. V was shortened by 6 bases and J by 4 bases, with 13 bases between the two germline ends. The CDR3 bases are TGCGCCAGCAGGGACCCTATCTTTTACGAGCAGTACTTC. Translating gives CASRDPIFYEQYF.

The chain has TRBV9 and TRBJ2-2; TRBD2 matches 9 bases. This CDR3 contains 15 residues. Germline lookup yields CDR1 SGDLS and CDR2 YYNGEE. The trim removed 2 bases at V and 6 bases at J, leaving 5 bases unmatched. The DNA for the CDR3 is TGTGCCAGCAGCGTTAGTGGGACTAGCCCCGGGGAGCTGTTTTTT. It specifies CASSVSGTSPGELFF.

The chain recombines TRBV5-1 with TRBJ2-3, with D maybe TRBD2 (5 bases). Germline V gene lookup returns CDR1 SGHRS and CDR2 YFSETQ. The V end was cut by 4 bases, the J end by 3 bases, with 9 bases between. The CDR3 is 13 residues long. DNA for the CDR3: TGCGCCAGCAGCAAACTAGAAACAGATACGCAGTATTTT. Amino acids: CASSKLETDTQYF.

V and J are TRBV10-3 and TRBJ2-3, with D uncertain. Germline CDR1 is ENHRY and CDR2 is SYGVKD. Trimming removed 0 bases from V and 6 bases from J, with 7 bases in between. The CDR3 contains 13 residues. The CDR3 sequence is CAISESRSDTQYF. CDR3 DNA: TGTGCCATCAGTGAGTCGAGGTCGGATACGCAGTATTTT.

CDR3 nucleotides: TGTGCCAGCAGCTTTGGGTCTGCCTACGAGCAGTACTTC. Translating it yields CASSFGSAYEQYF. The V gene is TRBV7-6, the J gene TRBJ2-7, with D uncertain. CDR1 and CDR2 from the germline V gene are SGHVS and FNYEAQ. The CDR3 is 13 residues long. Between the trimmed V and J ends, which lost 3 bases and 2 bases, there was a span of 8 bases.